The sequence of this TCR beta chain was determined in a study of T cell responses to AZD1222 COVID-19 vaccine. Comments on this clone: Its antigen is unknown.

Study outcomes and limitations: Dominant at 160-218 and 743-854, vaccine-associated CD4 TCRs also spanned spike. Repertoires were obtained only post-peak T cell response. Among the donors, most were white British and more were female, and clonal diversity was possibly underestimated. Increased Spike-specific TCR breadth and depth were observed after two AZD1222 doses.

The CDR3 is 13 residues long. CDR1 and CDR2 from the germline V gene are LNHDA and SQIVND (reference sequence). V lost 8 bases to trimming and J lost 5 bases; unmatched junction nucleotides: 3. This table comes from immunoSEQ multiplex PCR, and its TCRdb copy is limited to in-frame clones, with some not included. The table includes over 85,000 clones, about 89% detected once. Sequencing used peripheral blood, obtained on day 0 of AZD1222 vaccination. The sequence was collected from an adult in good health. V is TRBV19 and J is TRBJ1-6, with 7 bases matching TRBD1. CDR3: CASRQGNNSPLHF. The CDR3 DNA is TGTGCCAGTCGACAGGGCAATAATTCACCCCTCCACTTT.